This T cell receptor (beta chain) is from a study of tumor-infiltrating lymphocytes in primary liver carcinoma. Study-wide background: Productive TCRbeta read counts per sample ran from roughly 3.5 to 6.8 million and were similar across tissue types.

Overall study results and limits: There was no comparison of CD4+ and CD8+ repertoires, as samples were bulk unsorted.

The researchers produced TCR beta cDNA from 500 ng total RNA with a constant-region primer. Three-round nested multiplex PCR performed with slightly modified ARM-PCR produced the TCR beta libraries. Primers for the first two PCR rounds were TRBV1-TRBV30 forward primers and a C-beta reverse primer (roughly 9 cycles per round). Via MiXCR, TCRdb re-called the multiplex PCR reads, giving one row per CDR3 protein. This sample has fewer than 350,000 distinct CDR3 sequences, with approximately 65% found just once. As regards this clonotype: Its antigen is still unknown.

Blood RNA was derived from unsorted whole blood, and germline DNA was extracted too. None of the patients had received treatment, and all had chronic HBV infection. With V trimmed by 4 bases and J by 10 bases, 5 bases remained unmatched. This CDR3 is built from 14 residues. Germline CDR1 and CDR2: SNHLY and FYNNEI. Material for sequencing was peripheral blood. The TCR originated in a man between 35 and 55 years old with primary liver carcinoma and hepatitis B virus infection. V and J are TRBV2 and TRBJ2-1; 12 nucleotides line up with TRBD2. The chain's CDR3 is CASSGTSGAWEQFF. CDR3 DNA sequence: TGTGCCAGCAGTGGGACTAGCGGGGCCTGGGAGCAGTTCTTC.